This T cell receptor beta chain was identified in a study of lymphopenia after photon versus proton radiotherapy. General study findings and limits: In patients who died, overall survival fell as post-nadir TCR diversity dropped more. Proton therapy kept repertoires fairly stable, unlike photons, which gained effector/memory cells.

The CDR3 loop spans 13 amino acids. After removal of 3 bases from V and 6 bases from J, the junction contained 2 bases not matched to a gene. The V gene's germline CDR1 is LNHDA and CDR2 SQIVND (reference sequence). Libraries were prepared by immunoSEQ multiplex PCR; TCRdb keeps only in-frame clonotypes and omits some of them. The sample carries more than 80,000 clones, around 82% recorded once. Worth noting for this clone: Its target is unknown.

This rearrangement joins TRBV19 to TRBJ2-1; 7 nucleotides match TRBD1. This material consisted of peripheral blood, taken from a patient treated with proton-based radiotherapy. The sequence derives from a man aged 55 to 69 with pancreatic cancer. The CDR3 nucleotides are TGTGCCAGTAGTATTACAGGGGCCAATGAGCAGTTCTTC. Translation: CASSITGANEQFF.